These 8 T cell receptor beta chains came from one sample sequenced in a study of control samples from healthy donors and cancer patients (TCRdb year 2020). The library was made by the immunoSEQ multiplex PCR assay. Entries here come from immuneACCESS through TCRdb and include only in-frame sequences with V and J called. Some clones fail to appear in such tables; in the studies checked, an unresolved V gene covers under half of the shortfall, and the cause of the remainder is unknown. The sample table records roughly 150,000 clones; approximately 93% of these occur just once. Of the sample, more than 2% falls within the top ten clones. The sequenced material came from blood. These receptor sequences come from a man aged 50 to 59 in good health.

A single count supports this clone. The J gene is TRBJ1-3, the V gene TRBV6-6; D might be TRBD1 (6 bases). CDR3 size: 16 residues. Trimming shortened V by 2 bases and J by 0 bases, and 11 bases separated the two germline ends. CDR1 is MNHNY, CDR2 SVGAGI, per germline (reference sequence). The CDR3 is CASSYGQIVSGNTIYF. CDR3 DNA: TGTGCCAGCAGTTACGGACAGATAGTCTCTGGAAACACCATATATTTT.

V usage is TRBV19 and J usage is TRBJ1-2; the D gene is possibly TRBD1 (5 bases). The V end lost 5 bases, the J end lost 2 bases, and 18 bases lay between the germline ends. Germline V gene lookup returns CDR1 LNHDA and CDR2 SQIVND (reference sequence). The CDR3 has 16 amino acids. CDR3 sequence: CASSSTPGRGNYGYTF. DNA of the CDR3: TGTGCCAGTAGTTCCACTCCGGGACGCGGGAACTATGGCTACACCTTC.

The J gene is TRBJ2-7, the V gene TRBV5-6; 7 nucleotides agree with TRBD1. This CDR3 is 13 amino acids long. The germline CDR1 and CDR2 sequences are SGHDT and YYEEEE. The junction had 0 bases not matched to a gene; V was cut back by 0 bases and J by 3 bases. The DNA for the CDR3 is TGTGCCAGCAGCTTGGACAGGGGCTACGAGCAGTACTTC. As protein: CASSLDRGYEQYF.

Written as DNA, the CDR3 is TGTGCCAGCTCACCAAAGAATGAGCAGTTCTTC. Encoded protein: CASSPKNEQFF. The chain has TRBV18 and TRBJ2-1; D is undetermined. This CDR3 comprises 11 residues. Germline V CDR1 and CDR2: KGHSH, LQKENI. Trimming took off 2 bases at V and 7 bases at J, with 3 bases between the two ends.

This chain joins TRBV6-5 and TRBJ2-5, with 9 positions matching TRBD2. Trimming took 2 bases from V and 4 from J; bases not matched to a gene: 5. There are 15 residues in the CDR3. Germline values: CDR1 MNHEY, CDR2 SVGAGI. The CDR3 loop is CASSYVAGVGETQYF. The CDR3, as DNA: TGTGCCAGCAGTTACGTAGCGGGAGTCGGAGAGACCCAGTACTTC.

This clone has only a few counts. The chain combines TRBV3-1 (or the pseudogene TRBV3-2) with TRBJ2-1; the D gene is possibly TRBD1 (6 bases). This CDR3 is built from 13 residues. Germline V gives CDR1 LGHDT, CDR2 YNNKEL (reference sequence). The germline V and J ends were trimmed by 1 base and 5 bases, with 6 bases remaining between them. Here the CDR3 reads CASSQGTDNEQFF. CDR3 nucleotides: TGTGCCAGCAGCCAAGGGACAGACAATGAGCAGTTCTTC.

This sequence joins TRBV19 and TRBJ1-2; D possibly corresponds to TRBD1 (5 bases). Trimming pared 11 bases from V and 7 bases from J, leaving 17 bases between. This CDR3 is built from 12 residues. Germline CDR1 reads LNHDA; CDR2 reads SQIVND (reference sequence). The CDR3 spells CASRGREGGYTF. CDR3 in DNA: TGTGCCTCCCGTGGCAGGGAGGGTGGCTACACCTTC.

The chain couples TRBV2 to TRBJ2-2; the D gene is possibly TRBD2 (5 bases). CDR1 and CDR2 from the germline V gene are SNHLY and FYNNEI. CDR3 length: 15 amino acids. V was clipped by 2 bases and J by 7 bases, with 14 bases between them. The CDR3 region is CASSELGLAGGELFF. As DNA, the CDR3 is TGTGCCAGCAGTGAACTGGGTTTGGCGGGCGGGGAGCTGTTTTTT.